These 27 T cell receptor beta chains share one sample of origin, sequenced in a study of early T cells in non-severe SARS-CoV-2 infection. TCRdb itself ran the 5' RACE reads through MiXCR, one entry per CDR3 protein. The sample yields fewer than 40,000 distinct CDR3 sequences, 6% to 7% seen once. The material sequenced was whole blood. The source of these receptors is an adult who was a healthcare worker with PCR-confirmed SARS-CoV-2 infection or an uninfected control (not recorded which).

This clonotype was observed many times. The J gene is TRBJ2-1, the V gene TRBV29-1; D not certain. The germline V gene has CDR1 SQVTM and CDR2 ANQGSEA. V gave up 3 bases and J gave up 4 bases, with 4 bases separating them. The CDR3 sequence is 11 residues long. The CDR3 DNA reads TGCAGCGTTGAGTTGTACAATGAGCAGTTCTTC. Protein sequence: CSVELYNEQFF.

This clonotype was detected many times. This chain connects TRBV4-1 to TRBJ2-3; D might be TRBD2 (6 bases). Germline assignment: CDR1 MGHRA and CDR2 YSYEKL. Trimming removed 3 bases from V and 2 bases from J, with 15 bases in between. This CDR3 contains 16 residues. CDR3 region: CASSQRQGGNTDTQYF. The DNA of the CDR3 is TGCGCCAGCAGCCAGAGGCAAGGCGGGAACACAGATACGCAGTATTTT.

This clonotype was seen ten or more times. CDR3 sequence reads: CASSSDWYEQYF. CDR3 DNA sequence: TGTGCCAGCAGTTCAGACTGGTACGAGCAGTACTTC. The V call is TRBV28, the J call TRBJ2-7; D is unclear. Germline values: CDR1 MDHEN, CDR2 SYDVKM. CDR3 length: 12 residues. V was cut by 4 bases and J by 4 bases, with 8 bases left in between.

This clonotype was detected many times. The genes are TRBV6-2 or TRBV6-3 and TRBJ2-5, with D unclear. The CDR3 loop spans 11 amino acids. Germline values: CDR1 MNHEY, CDR2 SVGEGT. Trimming took 2 bases from V and 5 from J, leaving 3 bases between them. The CDR3 region is CASSYGETQYF. The DNA of the CDR3 is TGTGCCAGCAGTTACGGGGAGACCCAGTACTTC.

This clonotype was counted at least ten times. The genes are TRBV13 and TRBJ2-7; tentative D call: TRBD2 (5 bases). The CDR3 spans 14 residues. The V and J ends lost 2 bases and 2 bases respectively, with 10 bases between them. Germline CDR1 reads PRHDT; CDR2 reads FYEKMQ (reference sequence). The CDR3 sequence: CASSLSGKTYEQYF. CDR3 DNA: TGTGCCAGCAGCTTAAGCGGAAAAACCTACGAGCAGTACTTC.

This clonotype was recorded many times. The chain combines TRBV18 with TRBJ1-2; D might be TRBD1 (5 bases). Germline V gives CDR1 KGHSH, CDR2 LQKENI. Deletions cut 2 bases from V and 6 bases from J, with 13 bases between. The CDR3 length is 14 residues. The CDR3 nucleotides are TGTGCCAGCTCACCAGTGAGGCAGGGAGATGGCTACACCTTC. It specifies CASSPVRQGDGYTF.

In its sample, this clonotype was seen once. The chain employs TRBV28 and TRBJ2-7; D possibly corresponds to TRBD1 (5 bases). Trimming shortened V by 7 bases and J by 1 base, and 11 bases separated the two germline ends. This CDR3 has 13 residues. The V gene's germline CDR1 is MDHEN and CDR2 SYDVKM. CDR3 sequence (DNA): TGTGCCAGCACCCCGACAGAATCCTACGAGCAGTACTTC. The encoded protein is CASTPTESYEQYF.

This clonotype appeared once. A much larger clone sits a single nucleotide away, making a read error possible. V and J are TRBV2 and TRBJ2-1; D is ambiguous. The CDR3 is 13 residues long. CDR1 and CDR2 (germline): SNHLY, FYNNEI. Trimming removed 6 bases at V and 7 bases at J, with 13 bases between. CDR3 sequence reads: CASRGYRANEQFF. CDR3 DNA: TGTGCCAGCAGGGGATATAGGGCTAATGAGCAGTTCTTC.

This clonotype showed up many times. V and J are TRBV5-5 and TRBJ1-1; TRBD1 agrees at 7 bases. V trimming: 5 bases; J trimming: 1 base; junction bases outside the gene matches: 5. The germline V gene encodes CDR1 SGHKS and CDR2 YYEKEE (reference sequence). The CDR3 sequence is 14 residues long. As DNA, the CDR3 is TGTGCCAGCAGACCGGACAGGTCGAACACTGAAGCTTTCTTT. Its translation is CASRPDRSNTEAFF.

This clonotype was seen a handful of times. CDR3 amino acids: CSVTTNEQFF. The CDR3 nucleotides read TGCAGCGTCACCACTAATGAGCAGTTCTTC. The rearrangement links TRBV29-1 to TRBJ2-1, with D unresolved. Germline CDR1 is SQVTM and CDR2 is ANQGSEA. V was trimmed by 6 bases and J by 7 bases, leaving 7 bases between them. This CDR3 has 10 amino acids.

By share, this clonotype ranks as medium-sized. The V gene is TRBV12-3 or TRBV12-4, the J gene TRBJ2-1; TRBD2 aligns across 9 bases. The CDR3 is 15 amino acids. After removal of 5 bases from V and 2 bases from J, the junction contained 4 bases not matched to a gene. CDR3 residues: CASSKTSGTYNEQFF. CDR3 nucleotides: TGTGCCAGCAGTAAGACTAGCGGCACCTACAATGAGCAGTTCTTC.

The table lists this clonotype with a few counts. V is TRBV28 and J is TRBJ2-7; 7 bases align to TRBD2. Per the germline V gene, CDR1 is MDHEN and CDR2 is SYDVKM. The CDR3 has 14 amino acids. V shed 7 bases, J shed 0 bases, and the junction held 6 bases outside the gene matches. CDR3 region: CASMEGGYSYEQYF. CDR3 nucleotide sequence: TGTGCCAGCATGGAGGGAGGGTACTCCTACGAGCAGTACTTC.

A few counts support this clonotype. This chain uses TRBV24-1 with TRBJ2-1; 8 bases match TRBD1. Germline loops: CDR1 KGHDR, CDR2 SFDVKD. The CDR3 extends over 14 amino acids. V gave up 0 bases and J gave up 7 bases; unmatched junction bases: 1. CDR3 coding DNA: TGTGCCACCAGTGATTTGCACAGGGGGAATGAGCAGTTCTTC. Translating gives CATSDLHRGNEQFF.

This clonotype was detected many times. The chain recombines TRBV20-1 with TRBJ1-5, with TRBD1 matching 11 bases. Trimming removed 1 base from V and 5 bases from J; junction bases left unmatched: 16. Germline loops: CDR1 DFQATT, CDR2 SNEGSKA (reference sequence). CDR3 length equals 19 residues. The CDR3 DNA reads TGCAGTGCTAGAGTTTTCGGGACAGGGGGTACTCTGGGCGATCAGCCCCAGCATTTT. Amino acid sequence: CSARVFGTGGTLGDQPQHF.

This clonotype was detected many times. The chain uses TRBV20-1 and TRBJ1-5; D is perhaps TRBD1 (5 bases). The CDR3 runs 15 residues. Germline CDR1 DFQATT, CDR2 SNEGSKA (reference sequence). The V end lost 3 bases, the J end lost 0 bases, and 12 bases lay between the germline ends. CDR3 in amino acids: CSASEQAYSNQPQHF. CDR3 DNA sequence: TGCAGTGCTAGTGAACAGGCTTATAGCAATCAGCCCCAGCATTTT.

This clonotype showed up just a few times. The chain uses TRBV5-1 and TRBJ2-4; the D is unclear. The CDR3 is 16 residues long. Trimming removed 4 bases at V and 2 bases at J, with 16 bases between. Germline CDR1 and CDR2: SGHRS and YFSETQ. The chain's CDR3 is CASSPRTPTSKNIQYF. The CDR3 DNA sequence: TGCGCCAGCAGCCCAAGGACGCCTACGTCCAAAAACATTCAGTACTTC. Full variable domain (missing parts from reference TRBV5-1 and TRBJ2-4): KAGVTQTPRYLIKTRGQQVTLSCSPISGHRSVSWYQQTPGQGLQFLFEYFSETQRNKGNFPGRFSGRQFSNSRSEMNVSTLELGDSALYLCASSPRTPTSKNIQYFGAGTRLSVL.

This rearrangement joins TRBV4-3 to TRBJ1-2; D is uncertain. Trimming cost V 0 bases and J 3 bases, with 11 bases left between them. The germline CDR1 and CDR2 sequences are LGHNA and YSLEER. The CDR3 covers 15 residues. CDR3 DNA: TGCGCCAGCAGCCAAGAACACAGAGACTACTATGGCTACACCTTC. This gives the protein CASSQEHRDYYGYTF.

This clonotype has just a few counts. V is TRBV20-1 and J is TRBJ2-3; tentatively, D is TRBD1 (5 bases). Per germline, CDR1 DFQATT and CDR2 SNEGSKA (reference sequence). The CDR3 contains 15 residues. CDR3 DNA sequence: TGCAGCGCCCCGGGCTGGGGCCAAAACACAGATACGCAGTATTTT. Amino acids: CSAPGWGQNTDTQYF.

This clonotype was recorded at least ten times. The V and J genes are TRBV28 and TRBJ2-6; tentatively, D is TRBD2 (6 bases). The V gene lost 5 bases and the J gene lost 4 bases, with 15 bases spanning the gap. CDR1 is MDHEN, CDR2 SYDVKM, per germline. The length of the CDR3 is 16 residues. The CDR3: CASSLHGGSGANVLTF. The CDR3 DNA reads as TGTGCCAGCAGTCTCCACGGGGGATCCGGGGCCAACGTCCTGACTTTC.

This clonotype was counted many times. The rearrangement uses TRBV5-5 and TRBJ1-2; D unclear. This CDR3 comprises 13 residues. V lost 10 bases to trimming and J lost 3 bases, with 16 bases between them. CDR1 is SGHKS, CDR2 YYEKEE, per germline (reference sequence). DNA for the CDR3: TGTGCCTCCTGGAGGGCTAGGGACTATGGCTACACCTTC. Its translation: CASWRARDYGYTF.

Many counts were recorded for this clonotype. The chain has TRBV7-3 and TRBJ2-2, with 10 bases that match TRBD1. The CDR3 is 18 residues long. Trimming at V came to 5 bases and at J to 7 bases, leaving 16 bases not matched to a gene. In germline, CDR1 is SGHTA, CDR2 FQGTGA. CDR3 nucleotide sequence: TGTGCCAGCAGCGTCCCCGGTCCGGGACAGGGGATCGGCGGGGAGCTGTTTTTT. As protein: CASSVPGPGQGIGGELFF.

This clonotype was picked up a small number of times. The CDR3 sequence is CASSQELPGVNSPLHF. CDR3 bases: TGCGCCAGCAGCCAAGAACTGCCAGGGGTTAATTCACCCCTCCACTTT. The V call is TRBV4-3, the J call TRBJ1-6; D might be TRBD1 (6 bases). Trimming took off 0 bases at V and 6 bases at J, with 12 bases between the two ends. Germline assignment: CDR1 LGHNA and CDR2 YSLEER. The CDR3 runs to 16 residues.

This clonotype was picked up many times. This chain connects TRBV6-5 to TRBJ2-7; a possible D gene is TRBD1 (6 bases). Trimming pared 6 bases from V and 4 bases from J, leaving 19 bases between. The CDR3 runs 15 residues. Germline CDR1 reads MNHEY; CDR2 reads SVGAGI. Written as DNA, the CDR3 is TGTGCCAGCAGCCGTTCACCGGGACAATTGTACGAGCAGTACTTC. This encodes CASSRSPGQLYEQYF.

The rearrangement joins TRBV4-1 to TRBJ2-1, with a weak D call TRBD2 (5 bases). Trimming cost V 1 base and J 3 bases, with 13 bases left between them. The CDR3 consists of 16 residues. Per the germline V gene, CDR1 is MGHRA and CDR2 is YSYEKL. The CDR3 nucleotides are TGCGCCAGCAGCCAAGGATTTGACGACTACTACAATGAGCAGTTCTTC. Amino acids: CASSQGFDDYYNEQFF.

This clonotype was seen at least ten times. This sequence joins TRBV12-3 or TRBV12-4 and TRBJ1-4, with 10 bases lining up with TRBD1. V gave up 6 bases and J gave up 8 bases; unmatched junction bases: 12. The CDR3 has 16 residues. In DNA form, the CDR3 reads TGTGCCAGCAGCCCCCCGACAGGGGGCGGCCGAGAAAAACTGTTTTTT. Translated: CASSPPTGGGREKLFF.

This clonotype was picked up a small number of times. The CDR3 nucleotides read TGTGCCAGCAGCGTAGACCAGGGGTCAATCTACAATGAGCAGTTCTTC. Translating it yields CASSVDQGSIYNEQFF. The rearrangement links TRBV9 to TRBJ2-1, with D possibly TRBD1 on 6 matching bases. There are 16 residues in the CDR3. Germline values: CDR1 SGDLS, CDR2 YYNGEE. V lost 0 bases to trimming and J lost 3 bases, with 13 bases between them.

There are many counts of this clonotype. The chain recombines TRBV4-1 with TRBJ1-5, with D unclear. Trimming removed 1 base from V and 6 bases from J, with 7 bases in between. The germline CDR1 and CDR2 sequences are MGHRA and YSYEKL. This CDR3 has 13 amino acids. CDR3 sequence: CASSQGGIQPQHF. CDR3 sequence (DNA): TGCGCCAGCAGCCAAGGAGGTATTCAGCCCCAGCATTTT.